The next 5 T cell receptor beta chains were all read from a single sample in a study of T-cell reconstitution after alpha-beta-depleted transplantation in children (TCRdb year 2016). Receptors were amplified or captured by PCR. The instrument given in TCRdb is Illumina HiSeq 2500. Molecular barcoding was employed in the preparation of TCR libraries, with unique molecular identifiers being used to normalize TCRbeta repertoire quantification. Through fastp at Q25 and MiXCR, TCRdb rebuilt clones from the public reads, retaining in-frame beta chains. For every CDR3 protein sequence, its rows merge into one entry that carries the most common genes and DNA. Here the sample has approximately 250,000 distinct CDR3 sequences; about 8.8% occur a single time. Approximately 5% of the sample is in the top ten clones. The starting material was PBMCs from the stem cell graft donor, obtained from the stem cell graft. These receptors came from a human donor who donated a stem cell graft to a child with SCID.

This clonotype was seen ten or more times. The J gene is TRBJ2-1, the V gene TRBV5-6; 13 bases agree with TRBD2. CDR1 and CDR2 from the germline V gene are SGHDT and YYEEEE. The V gene end was trimmed by 0 bases and the J gene end by 0 bases; junction bases not matched to a gene: 6. This CDR3 region has 19 residues. The CDR3 sequence: CASSLAGTSGDSSYNEQFF. As DNA, the CDR3 is TGTGCCAGCAGCTTGGCCGGGACTAGCGGGGATAGCTCCTACAATGAGCAGTTCTTC.

This clonotype was counted at least ten times. This chain uses TRBV3-1 with TRBJ2-1; 8 nucleotides match TRBD1. Germline lookup yields CDR1 LGHDT and CDR2 YNNKEL (reference sequence). The ends lost 7 bases at V and 2 bases at J; junction bases unmatched: 4. The CDR3 has 14 residues. CDR3 loop: CASTVQGAYNEQFF. In nucleotides, the CDR3 is TGTGCCAGCACCGTACAGGGGGCCTACAATGAGCAGTTCTTC.

The table lists this clonotype with many counts. This chain links TRBV7-7 with TRBJ1-1; D is undetermined. Germline V gene lookup returns CDR1 SSHAT and CDR2 FNYEAQ (reference sequence). Trimming removed 2 bases from V and 4 bases from J, with 8 bases in between. The CDR3 runs 13 residues. Here the CDR3 DNA reads TGTGCCAGCAGCTTAAGGGTTGGCACTGAAGCTTTCTTT. Protein: CASSLRVGTEAFF.

This clonotype was seen repeatedly, ten times or more. This sequence joins TRBV3-1 and TRBJ2-3; D unresolved. V gave up 3 bases and J gave up 2 bases, with 12 bases separating them. Germline lookup yields CDR1 LGHDT and CDR2 YNNKEL (reference sequence). The CDR3 runs 15 residues. In nucleotides, the CDR3 is TGTGCCAGCAGCCAGGGTGGTTTCCACACAGATACGCAGTATTTT. Translated, it gives CASSQGGFHTDTQYF.

This clonotype was counted ten times or more. The gene calls are TRBV7-9 and TRBJ1-1, with unresolved D. This CDR3 has 15 residues. Trimming took off 1 base at V and 2 bases at J, with 11 bases between the two ends. CDR1 is SEHNR and CDR2 is FQNEAQ in the germline V gene (reference sequence). As DNA, the CDR3 is TGTGCCAGCAGCTTAGTCGTCCGGGATAACACTGAAGCTTTCTTT. Translated: CASSLVVRDNTEAFF.